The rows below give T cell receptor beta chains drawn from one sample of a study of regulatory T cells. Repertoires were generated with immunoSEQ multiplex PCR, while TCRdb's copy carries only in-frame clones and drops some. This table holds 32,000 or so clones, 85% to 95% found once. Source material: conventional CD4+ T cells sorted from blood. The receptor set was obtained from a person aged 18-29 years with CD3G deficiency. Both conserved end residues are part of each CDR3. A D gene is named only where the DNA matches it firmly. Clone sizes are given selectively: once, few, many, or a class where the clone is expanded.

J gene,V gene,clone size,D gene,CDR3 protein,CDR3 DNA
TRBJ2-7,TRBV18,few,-,CASSPGVPYEQYF,TGTGCCAGCTCACCCGGCGTTCCCTACGAGCAGTACTTC
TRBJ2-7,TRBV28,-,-,CASSPYQAGHEQYF,TGTGCCAGCAGTCCCTATCAAGCGGGTCACGAGCAGTACTTC
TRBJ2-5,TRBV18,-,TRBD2,CASSRQRESALETQYF,TGTGCCAGCTCGCGTCAGCGGGAGTCGGCCCTAGAGACCCAGTACTTC
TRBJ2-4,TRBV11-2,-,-,CASSPRGSLAKNIQYF,TGTGCCAGCAGCCCGCGGGGTTCGTTGGCCAAAAACATTCAGTACTTC
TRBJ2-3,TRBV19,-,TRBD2,CASSPPASGGGDTQYF,TGTGCCAGTAGTCCTCCAGCTAGCGGGGGCGGGGATACGCAGTATTTT
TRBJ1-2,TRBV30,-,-,CAWSVVGQDYGYTF,TGTGCCTGGAGTGTAGTCGGGCAGGACTATGGCTACACCTTC
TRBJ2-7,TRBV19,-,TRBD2,CASSRGGGPYEQYF,TGTGCCAGTAGTAGAGGCGGGGGGCCCTACGAGCAGTACTTC
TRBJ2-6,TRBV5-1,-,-,CASSWDPGANVLTF,TGCGCCAGCAGCTGGGATCCTGGGGCCAACGTCCTGACTTTC
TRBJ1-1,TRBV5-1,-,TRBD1,CASSQGQANTEAFF,TGCGCCAGCAGCCAAGGACAGGCGAACACTGAAGCTTTCTTT
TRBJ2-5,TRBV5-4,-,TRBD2,CASRDPTSAPAAETQYF,TGTGCCAGCAGAGACCCCACTAGCGCCCCGGCGGCAGAGACCCAGTACTTC
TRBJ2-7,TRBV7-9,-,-,CASSPGGAEQYF,TGTGCCAGCAGCCCCGGGGGTGCCGAGCAGTACTTC
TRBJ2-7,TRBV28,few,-,CASRRSGPSSYEQYF,TGTGCCAGCAGACGTAGCGGACCGAGCTCCTACGAGCAGTACTTC
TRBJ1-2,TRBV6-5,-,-,CASSYRDRNGYTF,TGTGCCAGCAGTTACCGTGACCGGAATGGCTACACCTTC
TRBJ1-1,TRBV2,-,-,CASRWEAGSKFVAFF,TGTGCCAGCAGGTGGGAGGCAGGGTCAAAATTTGTAGCTTTCTTT
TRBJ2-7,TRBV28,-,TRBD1,CASSLSGGYEQYF,TGTGCCAGCAGTTTATCAGGGGGCTACGAGCAGTACTTC
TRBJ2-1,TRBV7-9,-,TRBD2,CASSAGTSAYNEQFF,TGTGCCAGCAGCGCCGGGACTAGCGCTTACAATGAGCAGTTCTTC
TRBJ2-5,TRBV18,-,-,CASSVSLQETQYF,TGTGCCAGCTCGGTCAGTCTTCAAGAGACCCAGTACTTC
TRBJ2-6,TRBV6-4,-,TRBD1,CASTNTEGTGVSGANVLTF,TGTGCCAGCACGAACACCGAAGGGACAGGGGTGTCAGGGGCCAACGTCCTGACTTTC
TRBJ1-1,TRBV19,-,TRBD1,CATGRGTANTEAFF,TGTGCCACAGGGAGAGGGACAGCGAACACTGAAGCTTTCTTT
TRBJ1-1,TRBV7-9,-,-,CASSHDRNTEAFF,TGTGCCAGCAGCCACGATCGGAACACTGAAGCTTTCTTT
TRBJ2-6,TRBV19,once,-,CASSKVGQGSGANVLTF,TGTGCCAGTAGTAAGGTGGGGCAGGGCTCTGGGGCCAACGTCCTGACTTTC
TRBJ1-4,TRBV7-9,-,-,CASSSRQAREKLFF,TGTGCCAGCAGCTCACGACAGGCACGGGAAAAACTGTTTTTT
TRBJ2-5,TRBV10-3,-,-,CAISGQLQETQYF,TGTGCCATCAGTGGACAGCTCCAAGAGACCCAGTACTTC
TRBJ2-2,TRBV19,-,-,CASSRSSANTGELFF,TGTGCCAGTAGTAGGAGCTCGGCGAACACCGGGGAGCTGTTTTTT
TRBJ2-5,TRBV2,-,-,CASSRLFQETQYF,TGTGCCAGCAGTCGACTATTCCAAGAGACCCAGTACTTC
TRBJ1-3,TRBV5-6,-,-,CASSFRGFSGNTIYF,TGTGCCAGCAGCTTCAGGGGCTTCTCTGGAAACACCATATATTTT
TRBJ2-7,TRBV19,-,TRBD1,CASSMTTGASYEQYF,TGTGCCAGTAGTATGACAACAGGGGCCTCCTACGAGCAGTACTTC
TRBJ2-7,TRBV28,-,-,CASSTRGPYEQYF,TGTGCCAGCAGCACCCGAGGCCCCTACGAGCAGTACTTC
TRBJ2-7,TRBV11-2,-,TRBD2,CASSPRTSGVPYEQYF,TGTGCCAGCAGCCCCCGGACTAGCGGGGTACCCTACGAGCAGTACTTC
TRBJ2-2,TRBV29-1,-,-,CSARGVFANTGELFF,TGCAGCGCTCGGGGCGTGTTCGCGAACACCGGGGAGCTGTTTTTT
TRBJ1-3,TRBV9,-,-,CASSTSSGNTIYF,TGTGCCAGCAGCACCTCCTCTGGAAACACCATATATTTT
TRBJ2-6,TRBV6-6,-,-,CASSYSGHSGANVLTF,TGTGCCAGCAGTTACTCTGGGCATTCTGGGGCCAACGTCCTGACTTTC
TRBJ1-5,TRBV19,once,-,CASSIDTGNQPQHF,TGTGCCAGTAGTATAGATACGGGAAATCAGCCCCAGCATTTT
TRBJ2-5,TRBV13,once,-,CASSRRGKSNRGQETQYF,TGTGCCAGCAGTCGAAGGGGGAAAAGTAATAGAGGGCAAGAGACCCAGTACTTC
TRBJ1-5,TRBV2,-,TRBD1,CARGVIPGQGGDQPQHF,TGTGCCAGAGGCGTTATTCCGGGACAGGGTGGGGATCAGCCCCAGCATTTT
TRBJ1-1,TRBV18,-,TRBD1,CASSLSTGEAFF,TGTGCCAGCTCACTTTCGACAGGGGAGGCTTTCTTT
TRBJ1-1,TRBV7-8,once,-,CASSLQVVGMGEAFF,TGTGCCAGCAGCTTACAAGTAGTGGGGATGGGTGAAGCTTTCTTT
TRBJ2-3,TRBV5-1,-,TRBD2,CASREASGQGHTAQYF,TGCGCCAGCAGGGAGGCTAGCGGGCAGGGACATACGGCGCAGTATTTT
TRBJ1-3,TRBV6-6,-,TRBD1,CASSWDSGNTIYF,TGTGCCAGCAGTTGGGACAGCGGAAACACCATATATTTT
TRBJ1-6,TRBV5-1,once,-,CASSLDAGTNSPLHF,TGCGCCAGCAGCTTGGACGCAGGGACGAATTCACCCCTCCACTTT
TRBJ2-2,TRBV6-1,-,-,CASSDRVIGELFF,TGTGCCAGCAGTGATAGGGTTATCGGGGAGCTGTTTTTT
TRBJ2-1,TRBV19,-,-,CASSLTSQFSNEQFF,TGTGCCAGTAGCCTCACTAGCCAGTTTTCCAATGAGCAGTTCTTC
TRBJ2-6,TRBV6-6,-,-,CASSPMTRSGANVLTF,TGTGCCAGCAGTCCAATGACCCGCTCTGGGGCTAACGTCCTGACTTTC
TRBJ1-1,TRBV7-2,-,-,CASSFGSHRAEAFF,TGTGCCAGCAGCTTTGGGTCTCACAGGGCTGAAGCTTTCTTT
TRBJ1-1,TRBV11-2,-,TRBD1,CASSQTGSTEAFF,TGTGCCAGCAGCCAGACAGGGAGCACTGAAGCTTTCTTT
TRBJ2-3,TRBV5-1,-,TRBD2,CASSLSSGSDTQYF,TGCGCCAGCAGCTTGTCTAGCGGATCAGATACGCAGTATTTT
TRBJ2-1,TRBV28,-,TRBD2,CASSSVAGGWATYNEQFF,TGTGCCAGCAGTTCAGTAGCGGGAGGTTGGGCAACCTACAATGAGCAGTTCTTC
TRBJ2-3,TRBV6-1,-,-,CASSEAPPRDTQYF,TGTGCCAGCAGTGAAGCTCCTCCGAGGGATACGCAGTATTTT
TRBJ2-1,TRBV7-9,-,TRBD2,CASSLGLAGMLEQFF,TGTGCCAGCAGCTTGGGACTAGCGGGAATGCTTGAGCAGTTCTTC
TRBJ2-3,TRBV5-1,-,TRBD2,CASSLGLAKDTQYF,TGCGCCAGCAGCTTGGGACTAGCCAAAGATACGCAGTATTTT
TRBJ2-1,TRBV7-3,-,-,CASSLAGPPNEQFF,TGTGCCAGCAGCTTAGCGGGGCCCCCCAATGAGCAGTTCTTC